These 17 T cell receptor beta chains share one sample of origin, sequenced in a study of blood T cell repertoires in COVID-19. The assay was immunoSEQ multiplex PCR, and TCRdb's table has in-frame clones only and misses some. This table has 100,000 to 150,000 clones, about 84% appearing once. The sample was peripheral blood. Receptors were obtained from a human donor in a cohort sampled during active COVID-19.

The chain combines TRBV6-5 with TRBJ2-7; 9 bases align to TRBD1. The CDR3 is 15 amino acids. Germline CDR1 is MNHEY and CDR2 is SVGAGI. The V and J ends lost 5 bases and 3 bases, in that order; junction bases with no gene match: 8. This chain's CDR3 is CASSPRGQGSYEQYF. The CDR3 DNA follows: TGTGCCAGCAGTCCCCGGGGACAGGGTAGCTACGAGCAGTACTTC.

The chain links TRBV30 to TRBJ2-7; TRBD2 agrees at 9 bases. CDR1 and CDR2 (germline): GTSNPN, SVGIG (reference sequence). The J segment lost 7 bases and the V segment lost 4 bases, leaving 11 bases of the junction unmatched. This CDR3 comprises 14 residues. The CDR3 loop is CAWTLAGPRGEQYF. For the CDR3, the DNA is TGTGCCTGGACTCTAGCGGGACCCCGGGGGGAGCAGTACTTC.

V and J are TRBV19 and TRBJ1-6, with 7 bases identical to TRBD1. CDR1 and CDR2 from the germline V gene are LNHDA and SQIVND (reference sequence). V shed 5 bases, J shed 0 bases, and the junction held 7 bases outside the gene matches. This CDR3 region has 17 residues. The CDR3 nucleotides are TGTGCCAGTAGTCGTCGGGACAGAAGCTCCTATAATTCACCCCTCCACTTT. It is translated as CASSRRDRSSYNSPLHF.

The V call is TRBV5-1, the J call TRBJ2-7; 8 nucleotides align to TRBD1. The length of the CDR3 is 14 residues. V shed 4 bases and J 3 bases; nucleotides not matched to a gene: 6. Germline CDR1 SGHRS, CDR2 YFSETQ. CDR3 nucleotides: TGCGCCAGCAGCGTGACAGGGGATGGCTACGAGCAGTACTTC. Protein sequence: CASSVTGDGYEQYF.

The V call is TRBV25-1, the J call TRBJ2-1; a possible D gene is TRBD2 (5 bases). Germline CDR1 reads MGHDK; CDR2 reads SYGVNS. The CDR3 is 18 residues long. The V end lost 4 bases, the J end lost 0 bases, and 19 bases lay between the germline ends. CDR3 DNA: TGTGCCAGCAGTGCCCCGGGGATCGGTTGGGGCTCCTACAATGAGCAGTTCTTC. Encoded protein: CASSAPGIGWGSYNEQFF.

This sequence joins TRBV27 and TRBJ2-1, with 7 bases matching TRBD2. CDR3 length: 16 amino acids. Germline V gene data show CDR1 as MNHEY and CDR2 as SMNVEV (reference sequence). V trimming: 5 bases; J trimming: 0 bases; junction bases outside the gene matches: 7. The CDR3 DNA follows: TGTGCCAGCAGTGGGGCTAGCGGTAGCTCCTACAATGAGCAGTTCTTC. As protein: CASSGASGSSYNEQFF.

J is TRBJ1-2 and V is TRBV19, with TRBD1 identical over 8 bases. The CDR3 consists of 13 residues. Losses at the gene ends were 4 bases for V and 5 bases for J; bases not matched to a gene: 3. The V gene's germline CDR1 is LNHDA and CDR2 SQIVND (reference sequence). The CDR3 region is CASSTGGRYGYTF. The CDR3 bases are TGTGCCAGTAGTACAGGGGGCAGGTATGGCTACACCTTC.

V gene TRBV19 combines with J gene TRBJ2-1; D is uncertain. The CDR3 length is 13 residues. The germline gives CDR1 LNHDA, CDR2 SQIVND (reference sequence). With 2 bases removed from V and 5 bases from J, the gap between germline ends came to 7 bases. CDR3 sequence reads: CASSIMENNEQFF. The CDR3 region has the DNA TGTGCCAGTAGTATAATGGAGAACAATGAGCAGTTCTTC.

This chain connects TRBV12-3 or TRBV12-4 to TRBJ1-2, with unresolved D. The CDR3 contains 13 residues. V was pared by 1 base and J by 4 bases, with 7 bases between. The CDR3 here is CASSLGEPYGYTF. The CDR3, as DNA: TGTGCCAGCAGTTTAGGTGAGCCCTATGGCTACACCTTC.

This clone appeared once. V is TRBV10-2 and J is TRBJ2-7; D is undetermined. The CDR3 spans 15 residues. Germline V CDR1 and CDR2: WSHSY, SAAADI. Between the trimmed V and J ends, which lost 4 bases and 0 bases, there was a span of 13 bases. In DNA form, the CDR3 reads TGCGCCAGCAGTGGTATAGGAGTCAACTCCTACGAGCAGTACTTC. Translating gives CASSGIGVNSYEQYF.

This chain uses TRBV27 with TRBJ2-1, with 12 bases that match TRBD2. Germline V lookup: CDR1 MNHEY, CDR2 SMNVEV (reference sequence). The J segment lost 7 bases and the V segment lost 8 bases, leaving 15 bases of the junction unmatched. This CDR3 comprises 17 residues. The CDR3 DNA reads as TGTGCCAGCGGCCCTAGCGGGAGGGTTCGTTTGGGGAATGAGCAGTTCTTC. This encodes CASGPSGRVRLGNEQFF.

The CDR3 coding sequence is TGTGCCAGTAGTTCTTACGGCGGGACAGTCGGCACAGATACGCAGTATTTT. This encodes CASSSYGGTVGTDTQYF. The V call is TRBV19, the J call TRBJ2-3, with D perhaps matching TRBD1 (7 bases). The CDR3 runs 17 residues. The germline V gene encodes CDR1 LNHDA and CDR2 SQIVND (reference sequence). V lost 5 bases and J 1 base, leaving 19 bases between the germline ends.

This clone was detected once. Here the CDR3 reads CASGLSGSLVGEQYF. The CDR3 region has the DNA TGCGCCAGCGGTTTAAGCGGGAGTTTAGTTGGCGAGCAGTACTTC. The rearrangement joins TRBV5-1 to TRBJ2-7; 8 nucleotides match TRBD2. This CDR3 contains 15 residues. Germline loops: CDR1 SGHRS, CDR2 YFSETQ. V lost 7 bases and J lost 6; bases outside the gene matches: 15.

The chain carries TRBV7-9 and TRBJ2-3; weak D call: TRBD1 (6 bases). V lost 5 bases and J lost 4, with 25 bases in between. Germline-derived CDR1 and CDR2 are SEHNR and FQNEAQ (reference sequence). CDR3 length equals 18 residues. In DNA form, the CDR3 reads TGTGCCAGCAGCCCCCGGACAGCGGACCTCCGCTCACCAGATACGCAGTATTTT. It is translated as CASSPRTADLRSPDTQYF.

CDR3 sequence: CASSIRLALSGSYNEQFF. The CDR3 DNA follows: TGTGCCAGTAGTATTCGTTTGGCGCTGAGCGGGAGCTACAATGAGCAGTTCTTC. The V and J genes are TRBV19 and TRBJ2-1; 8 bases align to TRBD2. Trimming took 3 bases from V and 3 from J; bases not matched to a gene: 13. Germline CDR1 reads LNHDA; CDR2 reads SQIVND (reference sequence). The CDR3 is 18 amino acids.

The chain carries TRBV6-1 and TRBJ1-5, with 8 bases that match TRBD1. This CDR3 has 15 amino acids. V lost 5 bases and J lost 4; bases outside the gene matches: 7. CDR1 and CDR2 (germline): MNHNS, SASEGT. The CDR3 coding sequence is TGTGCCAGCAGTTCGGGACAGGCCTGGAATCAGCCCCAGCATTTT. This translates into CASSSGQAWNQPQHF.

V and J are TRBV28 and TRBJ2-7, with D possibly being TRBD2 (5 bases). This CDR3 contains 15 residues. Germline values: CDR1 MDHEN, CDR2 SYDVKM. V lost 3 bases and J lost 0, with 12 bases in between. In DNA form, the CDR3 reads TGTGCCAGCAGTTTTGGAGGCGGTCCCTCCTACGAGCAGTACTTC. This translates into CASSFGGGPSYEQYF.